This entry concerns a single TCR beta chain. Its antigen is currently unknown. These data are taken from a study of T cells in Graves' hyperthyroidism and ophthalmopathy. Amplified regions were TCR beta CDR3 sequences from RNA transcripts. The TCR CDR3 first-round RT-PCR relied on the HTBI primer set. TCRdb re-analysed the multiplex PCR reads in MiXCR, keeping a single row per CDR3 protein. The sample lists 560,000 or so distinct CDR3 sequences; about 20% were seen once. Study conclusions and caveats: Most clonotypes expanded in thyroid above 0.001 were likewise present in blood. Ophthalmopathy was model-predicted a median approximately six months pre-onset.

Germline values: CDR1 SGHRS, CDR2 YFSETQ. The CDR3 runs 15 residues. V gave up 4 bases and J gave up 4 bases, with 17 bases separating them. The V call is TRBV5-1, the J call TRBJ1-1; no clear D. The TCR comes from a man aged 40-50 years with Graves' ophthalmopathy. The sequencing sample was made of blood. The CDR3 reads CASSTSDVPGTEAFF. CDR3 DNA: TGCGCCAGCAGCACCTCTGACGTACCCGGCACTGAAGCTTTCTTT.